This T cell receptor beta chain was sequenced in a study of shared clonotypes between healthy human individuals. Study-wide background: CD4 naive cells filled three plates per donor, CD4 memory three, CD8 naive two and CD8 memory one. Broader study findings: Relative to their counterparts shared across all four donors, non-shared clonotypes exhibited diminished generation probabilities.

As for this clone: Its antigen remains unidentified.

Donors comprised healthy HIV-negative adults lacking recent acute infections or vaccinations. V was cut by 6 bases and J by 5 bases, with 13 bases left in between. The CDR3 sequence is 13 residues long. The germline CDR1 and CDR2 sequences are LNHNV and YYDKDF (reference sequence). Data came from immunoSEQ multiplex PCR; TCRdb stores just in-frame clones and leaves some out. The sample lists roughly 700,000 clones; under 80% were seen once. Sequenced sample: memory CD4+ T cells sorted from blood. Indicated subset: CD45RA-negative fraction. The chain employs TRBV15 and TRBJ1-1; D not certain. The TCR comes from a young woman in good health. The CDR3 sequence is CATSSSVGTEAFF. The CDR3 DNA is TGTGCCACCAGTTCCTCAGTAGGGACTGAAGCTTTCTTT.